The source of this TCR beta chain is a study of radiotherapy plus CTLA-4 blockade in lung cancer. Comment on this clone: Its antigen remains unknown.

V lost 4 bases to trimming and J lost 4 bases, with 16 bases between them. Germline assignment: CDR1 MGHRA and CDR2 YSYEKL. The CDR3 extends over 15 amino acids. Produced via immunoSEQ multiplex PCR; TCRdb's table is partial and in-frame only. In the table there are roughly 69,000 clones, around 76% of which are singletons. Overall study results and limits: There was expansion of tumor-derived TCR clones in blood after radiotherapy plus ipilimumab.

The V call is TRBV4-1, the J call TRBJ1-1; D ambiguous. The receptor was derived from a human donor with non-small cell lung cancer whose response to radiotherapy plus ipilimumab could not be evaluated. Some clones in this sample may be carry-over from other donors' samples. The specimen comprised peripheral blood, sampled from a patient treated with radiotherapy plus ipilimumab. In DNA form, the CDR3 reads TGCGCCAGCAGCCCCTGGGAGGGAGATAGCACTGAAGCTTTCTTT. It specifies CASSPWEGDSTEAFF.